This TCR beta chain was sequenced in a study of shared T cell receptors in the human thymus. Sequencing was performed with immunoSEQ multiplex PCR; in TCRdb, only in-frame clones are kept and a portion is missing. The repertoire has roughly 710,000 clones, around 85% of them found once; the top ten carry more than 0.008%. The CDR3 is 16 amino acids. The germline V and J ends were trimmed by 5 bases and 5 bases, with 21 bases remaining between them. From germline, CDR1 is SGHTA and CDR2 FQGNSA. This clone is a singleton in its sample. The sample also formed part of further work on human thymus T cells. That publication notes: A high degree of thymic repertoire overlap among unrelated individuals was reported in related research.

The chain links TRBV7-2 to TRBJ1-1, with D possibly being TRBD1 (5 bases). The specimen sequenced was thymocytes. The clonotype originates from a girl under three years old with a congenital heart defect. CDR3 sequence reads: CASSPTRGARGTEAFF. The CDR3 DNA follows: TGTGCCAGCAGCCCCACCCGCGGGGCTCGGGGGACTGAAGCTTTCTTT.